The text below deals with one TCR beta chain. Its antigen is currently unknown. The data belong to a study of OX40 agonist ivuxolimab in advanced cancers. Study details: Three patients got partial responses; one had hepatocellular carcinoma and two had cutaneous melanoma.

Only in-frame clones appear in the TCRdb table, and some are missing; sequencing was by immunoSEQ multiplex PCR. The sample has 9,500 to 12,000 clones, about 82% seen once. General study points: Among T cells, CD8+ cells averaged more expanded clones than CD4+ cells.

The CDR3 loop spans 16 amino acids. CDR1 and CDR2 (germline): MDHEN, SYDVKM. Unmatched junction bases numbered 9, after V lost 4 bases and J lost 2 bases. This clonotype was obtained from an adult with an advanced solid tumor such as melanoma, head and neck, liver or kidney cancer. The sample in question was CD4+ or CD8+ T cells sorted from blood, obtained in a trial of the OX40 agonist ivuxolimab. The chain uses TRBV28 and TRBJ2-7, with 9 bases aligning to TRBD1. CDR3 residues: CASSSRDRAIAYEQYF. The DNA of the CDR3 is TGTGCCAGCAGTTCCCGGGACAGGGCTATAGCCTACGAGCAGTACTTC. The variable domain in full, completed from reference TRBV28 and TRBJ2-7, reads DVKVTQSSRYLVKRTGEKVFLECVQDMDHENMFWYRQDPGLGLRLIYFSYDVKMKEKGDIPEGYSVSREKKERFSLILESASTNQTSMYLCASSSRDRAIAYEQYFGPGTRLTVT.